This is a list of T cell receptor beta chains from one sample in a study of response to subunit inactivated influenza vaccine. Each CDR3 protein gets one entry after TCRdb re-called the RT-PCR reads with MiXCR. The table shows approximately 290,000 distinct CDR3 sequences, with roughly 20% occurring only once. The starting material was PBMCs from blood, obtained 21 months after vaccination. The receptors were gathered from a man aged 45-69 years who received an inactivated influenza vaccine. Both conserved end residues are trimmed from each CDR3.

v_call	j_call	cdr3_aa
TRBV12-3/TRBV12-4	TRBJ2-7	ASSRLLGYEQY
TRBV12-3/TRBV12-4	TRBJ1-4	ASSFRTNEKLF
TRBV20-1	TRBJ1-1	SANLRTDEAF
TRBV20-1	TRBJ2-7	SAPGTGSYEQY
TRBV5-1	TRBJ1-1	ASSWGQGLEAF
TRBV12-3/TRBV12-4	TRBJ1-2	ASSSGPIYGYT
TRBV27	TRBJ1-2	ASSLSLDTKVPYGYT
TRBV20-1	TRBJ2-5	SEAGGQETQY
TRBV7-8	TRBJ2-5	ASSLGRDRVRETQY
TRBV20-1	TRBJ1-3	SATTGTAGNTIY
TRBV6-1	TRBJ2-1	ASSRLAGGPGNEQF
TRBV6-2/TRBV6-3	TRBJ2-3	ASSYNLAGGLTDTQY
TRBV12-3/TRBV12-4	TRBJ2-1	ASSPGGPRH
TRBV20-1	TRBJ2-1	SARDLAGNSYNEQF
TRBV6-5	TRBJ1-1	ASSSTENTEAF
TRBV12-3/TRBV12-4	TRBJ1-6	ASSLDSVSPLH
TRBV2	TRBJ1-5	ASSPGRGTQPQH
TRBV25-1	TRBJ1-1	ASSEDGLNTEAF
TRBV5-1	TRBJ2-1	ASSLSSLTGDGEGRLNEQF
TRBV5-1	TRBJ2-2	ASSPGDRDSTGELF
TRBV15	TRBJ2-3	ATSSQGWSSTDTQY
TRBV7-9	TRBJ2-2	ASSDRDTSLGELF
TRBV5-1	TRBJ1-6	ASSLAGEGSPLH
TRBV12-3/TRBV12-4	TRBJ1-5	ASSFMGSNQPQH
TRBV4-3	TRBJ1-1	ASSQDSQGAEAF
TRBV18	TRBJ2-7	ASSRNLGRSEQY
TRBV28	TRBJ2-1	ATRRNYNEQF
TRBV20-1	TRBJ1-2	SARDPRYGYT
TRBV5-1	TRBJ2-2	ASNLAGTAYTGELF
TRBV12-3/TRBV12-4	TRBJ1-5	ASSSVSNQPQH
TRBV4-3	TRBJ1-3	ASSRGTLVSGNTIY
TRBV20-1	TRBJ1-2	SARRQGIGYGYT
TRBV28	TRBJ2-7	ASIPTPGTDSYEQY
TRBV15	TRBJ1-3	ATSRFAGGSGNTIY
TRBV10-2	TRBJ1-5	ASSESWTPRTNQPQH
TRBV3-1	TRBJ1-5	ASSQDLGRDQPQH
TRBV20-1	TRBJ2-1	SARPGLNEQF
TRBV28	TRBJ1-1	ASSTHVGVYTEAF
TRBV2	TRBJ2-5	ASRDFNYQETQY
TRBV18	TRBJ1-6	ASSPAGTVGGSPLH
TRBV23-1	TRBJ1-5	ASSSTGTEASNQPQH
TRBV20-1	TRBJ2-5	SGGGPGLAGSRAETQY
TRBV2	TRBJ2-2	ASRTRTSHTGELF
TRBV5-6	TRBJ2-3	ASSRRLAGGDTQY
TRBV19	TRBJ1-2	ASIQTGYGYT
TRBV5-4	TRBJ2-5	ASSLVREETQY
TRBV18	TRBJ1-2	ASSPPLIANYGYT
TRBV6-1	TRBJ1-1	ASRLLNTEAF
TRBV12-3/TRBV12-4	TRBJ1-3	ASSLQGGTSGNTIY
TRBV7-9	TRBJ1-1	ASSLGSGLLLQAF
TRBV5-5	TRBJ1-1	ASSLARGWDTEAF
TRBV5-1	TRBJ1-1	ASSLATSIRDTEAF